This T cell receptor (beta chain) emerged from a study of beta chain features in type 1 diabetes. Across the whole study: Some 110 million sorted cells were examined across all samples.

Germline V gene data show CDR1 as MNHEY and CDR2 as SVGAGI. V was pared by 8 bases and J by 6 bases, with 7 bases of the junction left unmatched. The CDR3 totals 14 residues. Since all of the isolated RNA was reverse transcribed, expressed TCRB transcripts were what got sequenced. This table comes from immunoSEQ multiplex PCR, and its TCRdb copy is limited to in-frame clones, with some not included. The sample includes under 350,000 clones, roughly 8% seen only once; the top ten take 0.9% to 1.2%. The J gene is TRBJ1-5, the V gene TRBV6-5; 10 bases are shared with TRBD1. Sequenced sample: central memory CD4+ T cells from blood. This receptor was taken from a woman aged 18-30 years in good health. In DNA form, the CDR3 reads TGTGCCAGCGGGGACAGGGGCAGAGGTCAGCCCCAGCATTTT. Amino acids: CASGDRGRGQPQHF.